These T cell receptor beta chains were read from a single sample in a study of blood T cell repertoires in COVID-19. Only in-frame clones appear in the TCRdb table, and some are missing; sequencing was by immunoSEQ multiplex PCR. The sample includes about 180,000 clones, approximately 89% of them seen just once. Sequencing used PBMCs or T cells enriched from blood (not recorded which). The receptors shown here come from a woman aged 40 to 50 with acute COVID-19. CDR3s include the opening cysteine and the closing phenylalanine or tryptophan. Fields, in order: J gene, clone size, D gene, V gene, CDR3 length, CDR3 protein. The D gene is left open where the match is weak. Size values are once, few and many counts, or a class for expanded clones, and some rows have none.

J gene: TRBJ2-2; clone size: .; D gene: .; V gene: TRBV5-1; CDR3 length: 16; CDR3 protein: CASSQRQVWNTGELFF
J gene: TRBJ2-7; clone size: .; D gene: TRBD2; V gene: TRBV3-1/TRBV3-2; CDR3 length: 15; CDR3 protein: CASSRGTSGSYEQYF
J gene: TRBJ1-5; clone size: .; D gene: TRBD1; V gene: TRBV27; CDR3 length: 15; CDR3 protein: CASSFDGTDNQPQHF
J gene: TRBJ2-1; clone size: .; D gene: TRBD1; V gene: TRBV15; CDR3 length: 17; CDR3 protein: CATSRDLAGGLRGEQFF
J gene: TRBJ1-2; clone size: .; D gene: .; V gene: TRBV3-1/TRBV3-2; CDR3 length: 15; CDR3 protein: CASSQGGFSNYGYTF
J gene: TRBJ2-1; clone size: .; D gene: TRBD1; V gene: TRBV7-9; CDR3 length: 13; CDR3 protein: CASSITGVNEQFF
J gene: TRBJ2-1; clone size: .; D gene: .; V gene: TRBV7-6; CDR3 length: 13; CDR3 protein: CASSLQVYNEQFF
J gene: TRBJ2-1; clone size: .; D gene: .; V gene: TRBV5-1; CDR3 length: 15; CDR3 protein: CASSRKTSSYNEQFF
J gene: TRBJ1-1; clone size: once; D gene: .; V gene: TRBV15; CDR3 length: 17; CDR3 protein: CATSRDLPGHGNTEAFF
J gene: TRBJ2-7; clone size: .; D gene: .; V gene: TRBV19; CDR3 length: 14; CDR3 protein: CASSTVYPSYEQYF
J gene: TRBJ1-1; clone size: .; D gene: TRBD1; V gene: TRBV27; CDR3 length: 16; CDR3 protein: CASSRTPGQGSTEAFF
J gene: TRBJ2-3; clone size: .; D gene: TRBD2; V gene: TRBV5-6; CDR3 length: 14; CDR3 protein: CASSLGTSGSTQYF
J gene: TRBJ1-6; clone size: .; D gene: .; V gene: TRBV30; CDR3 length: 18; CDR3 protein: CAWSVLGSRQATNSPLHF
J gene: TRBJ1-2; clone size: .; D gene: .; V gene: TRBV30; CDR3 length: 13; CDR3 protein: CAWSVHGVYGYTF
J gene: TRBJ1-5; clone size: once; D gene: .; V gene: TRBV28; CDR3 length: 14; CDR3 protein: CASSPDGNNQPQHF
J gene: TRBJ2-7; clone size: .; D gene: .; V gene: TRBV5-1; CDR3 length: 12; CDR3 protein: CASSLDNLEQYF
J gene: TRBJ2-7; clone size: once; D gene: TRBD2; V gene: TRBV6-6; CDR3 length: 15; CDR3 protein: CASSGSGAFTYEQYF
J gene: TRBJ1-1; clone size: once; D gene: .; V gene: TRBV9; CDR3 length: 13; CDR3 protein: CASSVGWEAEAFF
J gene: TRBJ2-7; clone size: once; D gene: TRBD1; V gene: TRBV12-3/TRBV12-4; CDR3 length: 13; CDR3 protein: CASRSTGVYEQYF
J gene: TRBJ1-6; clone size: .; D gene: TRBD1; V gene: TRBV18; CDR3 length: 16; CDR3 protein: CASSPYGTGNNSPLHF
J gene: TRBJ1-5; clone size: .; D gene: .; V gene: TRBV6-1; CDR3 length: 15; CDR3 protein: CASSEEGQGHQPQHF
J gene: TRBJ2-3; clone size: .; D gene: .; V gene: TRBV9; CDR3 length: 15; CDR3 protein: CASSVEGGNTDTQYF
J gene: TRBJ2-3; clone size: few; D gene: .; V gene: TRBV7-6; CDR3 length: 13; CDR3 protein: CASSFQGADTQYF
J gene: TRBJ2-1; clone size: .; D gene: TRBD2; V gene: TRBV7-3; CDR3 length: 17; CDR3 protein: CASSSGTSENSYNEQFF
J gene: TRBJ2-5; clone size: .; D gene: .; V gene: TRBV5-1; CDR3 length: 14; CDR3 protein: CASSLDSFQETQYF
J gene: TRBJ2-1; clone size: .; D gene: TRBD2; V gene: TRBV10-1; CDR3 length: 16; CDR3 protein: CASSESKRGGYNEQFF
J gene: TRBJ1-4; clone size: .; D gene: .; V gene: TRBV5-6; CDR3 length: 13; CDR3 protein: CASSSGTSEKLFF
J gene: TRBJ2-5; clone size: .; D gene: TRBD1; V gene: TRBV5-5; CDR3 length: 15; CDR3 protein: CASSLVRGTVETQYF
J gene: TRBJ2-7; clone size: .; D gene: .; V gene: TRBV9; CDR3 length: 14; CDR3 protein: CASSVESGPYEQYF
J gene: TRBJ1-3; clone size: .; D gene: .; V gene: TRBV20-1; CDR3 length: 14; CDR3 protein: CSASPTNSGNTIYF
J gene: TRBJ2-3; clone size: .; D gene: .; V gene: TRBV5-4; CDR3 length: 14; CDR3 protein: CASSWRDLTDTQYF
J gene: TRBJ1-2; clone size: once; D gene: TRBD1; V gene: TRBV4-3; CDR3 length: 16; CDR3 protein: CASSHSGTGEGYGYTF
J gene: TRBJ2-5; clone size: .; D gene: TRBD1; V gene: TRBV19; CDR3 length: 15; CDR3 protein: CASSDRDSPQETQYF
J gene: TRBJ2-7; clone size: .; D gene: .; V gene: TRBV6-2/TRBV6-3; CDR3 length: 12; CDR3 protein: CASSLESYEQYF
J gene: TRBJ1-5; clone size: once; D gene: TRBD1; V gene: TRBV30; CDR3 length: 17; CDR3 protein: CAWSGTGGASNNQPQHF
J gene: TRBJ2-7; clone size: .; D gene: .; V gene: TRBV7-9; CDR3 length: 13; CDR3 protein: CASSFGGPYEQYF
J gene: TRBJ2-1; clone size: once; D gene: TRBD2; V gene: TRBV11-3; CDR3 length: 15; CDR3 protein: CASSWTSGEYNEQFF
J gene: TRBJ2-3; clone size: .; D gene: TRBD1; V gene: TRBV29-1; CDR3 length: 16; CDR3 protein: CSVELPQGVTTDTQYF
J gene: TRBJ2-2; clone size: many; D gene: .; V gene: TRBV5-1; CDR3 length: 14; CDR3 protein: CASSSTIGSGELFF
J gene: TRBJ1-1; clone size: once; D gene: TRBD1; V gene: TRBV4-2; CDR3 length: 15; CDR3 protein: CASSQETGTNTEAFF
J gene: TRBJ1-6; clone size: once; D gene: .; V gene: TRBV5-4; CDR3 length: 15; CDR3 protein: CASSPIQGPNSPLHF
J gene: TRBJ1-5; clone size: .; D gene: .; V gene: TRBV15; CDR3 length: 19; CDR3 protein: CATSRVELRGVFCNQPQHF
J gene: TRBJ2-5; clone size: .; D gene: .; V gene: TRBV7-2; CDR3 length: 18; CDR3 protein: CASSLILPLAGRGETQYF
J gene: TRBJ1-1; clone size: .; D gene: TRBD1; V gene: TRBV12-3/TRBV12-4; CDR3 length: 13; CDR3 protein: CASRWGTGGEAFF
J gene: TRBJ1-1; clone size: .; D gene: .; V gene: TRBV2; CDR3 length: 18; CDR3 protein: CASSADGRQGSRNTEAFF
J gene: TRBJ2-2; clone size: few; D gene: .; V gene: TRBV28; CDR3 length: 16; CDR3 protein: CASSLFGQRTAGELFF
J gene: TRBJ1-4; clone size: once; D gene: .; V gene: TRBV12-5; CDR3 length: 17; CDR3 protein: CASGLVLGTREREKLFF
J gene: TRBJ1-5; clone size: .; D gene: .; V gene: TRBV13; CDR3 length: 15; CDR3 protein: CASSLGQGIGQPQHF
J gene: TRBJ2-2; clone size: .; D gene: .; V gene: TRBV7-2; CDR3 length: 17; CDR3 protein: CAKSGPGAKMNTGELFF
J gene: TRBJ1-1; clone size: .; D gene: .; V gene: TRBV2; CDR3 length: 13; CDR3 protein: CASRDQQGFEAFF
J gene: TRBJ1-5; clone size: .; D gene: .; V gene: TRBV15; CDR3 length: 13; CDR3 protein: CATSTIDHQPQHF
J gene: TRBJ1-6; clone size: .; D gene: .; V gene: TRBV7-2; CDR3 length: 14; CDR3 protein: CASSFARVRSPLHF
J gene: TRBJ2-1; clone size: .; D gene: TRBD2; V gene: TRBV27; CDR3 length: 15; CDR3 protein: CASSFGTSANNEQFF
J gene: TRBJ2-2; clone size: .; D gene: .; V gene: TRBV12-3/TRBV12-4; CDR3 length: 12; CDR3 protein: CASSRSAGELFF
J gene: TRBJ2-5; clone size: .; D gene: TRBD1; V gene: TRBV6-5; CDR3 length: 15; CDR3 protein: CASSYSGTGRETQYF